This T cell receptor (beta chain) was sequenced for a study of blood T cells in healthy people across ages. Study-wide results and limits: As age increased, TCR beta diversity per million T cells fell in a roughly linear fashion.

Then a second PCR, running roughly 7 to 11 cycles, was carried out with a sample-barcoded 5' primer and a J-beta primer mix. One entry per CDR3 protein results from TCRdb running MiXCR on the 5' RACE reads. This sample has some 760,000 distinct CDR3 sequences, with 25% found just once. The authors extracted at least 5.5 micrograms of total RNA per sample. A note on this clonotype: Its matching antigen is unknown.

This CDR3 contains 16 residues. V was cut by 3 bases and J by 9 bases, with 18 bases left in between. Germline lookup yields CDR1 LGHNA and CDR2 YSLEER. This sample was also put to use in a study of T cells of mothers and their children. Per that study: The study found thymic selection shapes TCR recombination output similarly in related and unrelated pairs.

The chain recombines TRBV4-3 with TRBJ1-6, with D maybe TRBD1 (6 bases). Input material: blood. This clonotype was obtained from a boy aged 5-17 years in good health. CDR3 protein: CASSHRRGEGSSPLHF. In nucleotides, the CDR3 is TGCGCCAGCAGCCATAGGAGGGGGGAGGGGAGTTCACCCCTCCACTTT.